Listed here are 10 T cell receptor beta chains from one sample, sequenced in a study of T cell repertoires in cytomegalovirus infection. Via MiXCR, TCRdb re-called the reads, giving one row per CDR3 protein. The sample carries 200,000 or so distinct CDR3 sequences, approximately 19% recorded once. The sequenced sample consisted of PBMCs. The receptor set was obtained from a human donor in good health (CMV status not recorded). Some clones in this sample may be carry-over from other donors' samples.

The J gene is TRBJ2-7, the V gene TRBV5-1, with D perhaps matching TRBD2 (6 bases). The CDR3 runs 14 residues. V lost 2 bases and J lost 6, with 15 bases in between. CDR1 and CDR2 (germline): SGHRS, YFSETQ. The CDR3 DNA follows: TGCGCCAGCAGCTTCCGACTAGAGAGGAGCGAGCAGTACTTC. It is translated as CASSFRLERSEQYF.

The chain employs TRBV9 and TRBJ1-2, with D uncertain. This CDR3 region has 14 residues. V was cut by 1 base and J by 4 bases, with 11 bases left in between. Germline V lookup: CDR1 SGDLS, CDR2 YYNGEE. The chain's CDR3 is CASSVQEVPYGYTF. CDR3 bases: TGTGCCAGCAGCGTACAGGAAGTGCCCTATGGCTACACCTTC.

This sequence joins TRBV7-9 and TRBJ2-1; 7 nucleotides line up with TRBD1. This CDR3 is 14 amino acids long. Germline assignment: CDR1 SEHNR and CDR2 FQNEAQ (reference sequence). Unmatched junction bases numbered 8, after V lost 5 bases and J lost 7 bases. Here the CDR3 reads CASSPREGANEQFF. Here the CDR3 DNA reads TGTGCCAGCAGCCCCCGCGAGGGGGCGAATGAGCAGTTCTTC. Looking up the rest from reference TRBV7-9 and TRBJ2-1 gives the full variable domain: DTGVSQNPRHKITKRGQNVTFRCDPISEHNRLYWYRQTLGQGPEFLTYFQNEAQLEKSRLLSDRFSAERPKGSFSTLEIQRTEQGDSAMYLCASSPREGANEQFFGPGTRLTVL.

This clonotype has only a few counts. The V gene is TRBV5-1, the J gene TRBJ1-1; the D is unclear. This CDR3 spans 13 amino acids. Trimming removed 0 bases at V and 11 bases at J, with 14 bases between. CDR1 and CDR2 (germline): SGHRS, YFSETQ. This CDR3 reads CASSLEDGWLAFF. The CDR3 DNA sequence: TGCGCCAGCAGCTTGGAGGACGGATGGTTGGCTTTCTTT.

V and J are TRBV14 and TRBJ1-1; 10 nucleotides match TRBD1. Germline CDR1 SGHDN, CDR2 FVKESK. CDR3 length equals 14 residues. Germline trimming cut 5 bases from V and 6 bases from J; bases unmatched to any gene: 6. The CDR3 nucleotides read TGTGCCAGCAGCACGGGACAGGGGTGGCCTGAAGCTTTCTTT. Translated, it gives CASSTGQGWPEAFF.

This clonotype appeared a few times. The chain carries TRBV7-2 and TRBJ2-5; a weak D match, TRBD2 (6 bases). V was trimmed by 0 bases and J by 5 bases, leaving 13 bases between them. The CDR3 length is 15 residues. Per germline, CDR1 SGHTA and CDR2 FQGNSA. CDR3: CASSLAGGGGETQYF. CDR3 bases: TGTGCCAGCAGCTTAGCGGGGGGTGGTGGGGAGACCCAGTACTTC.

This clonotype was seen only a few times. V usage is TRBV5-1 and J usage is TRBJ2-7; no reliable D call. Germline-derived CDR1 and CDR2 are SGHRS and YFSETQ. This CDR3 has 14 residues. The germline V and J ends were trimmed by 0 bases and 6 bases, with 13 bases remaining between them. Here the CDR3 DNA reads TGCGCCAGCAGCTTGGCCGAGACCCGGTCCGAGCAGTACTTC. This gives the protein CASSLAETRSEQYF.

This clonotype turned up a few times. J is TRBJ1-2 and V is TRBV12-3 or TRBV12-4, with 9 nucleotides matching TRBD1. CDR3 length equals 14 residues. J lost 4 bases, V lost 6 bases, and 6 bases had no gene match. The CDR3 DNA sequence: TGTGCCAGCAGGCCAACAGGGGGCGTCTATGGCTACACCTTC. Protein product: CASRPTGGVYGYTF.

The chain is built from TRBV20-1 and TRBJ2-1, with TRBD1 matching over 7 bases. The V segment lost 5 bases and the J segment 1 base; nucleotides outside the gene matches: 14. Germline V gene sequence: CDR1 DFQATT, CDR2 SNEGSKA (reference sequence). The CDR3 extends over 17 amino acids. The CDR3 region has the DNA TGCAGTGCTCCGACTCCGGGACAGAGCCTTTCCTACAATGAGCAGTTCTTC. Encoded protein: CSAPTPGQSLSYNEQFF.

The J gene is TRBJ2-5, the V gene TRBV28; D could derive from TRBD1 or TRBD2 (6 bases each). Trimming took 7 bases from V and 5 from J, leaving 14 bases between them. Germline lookup yields CDR1 MDHEN and CDR2 SYDVKM. This CDR3 comprises 13 residues. CDR3 coding DNA: TGTGCCAGCAACAGGGAGGTGTGGGAGACCCAGTACTTC. Translation: CASNREVWETQYF.